The rows below give T cell receptor beta chains drawn from one sample of a study of cytomegalovirus exposure and HLA in healthy donors. Generated by immunoSEQ multiplex PCR, the TCRdb table keeps only in-frame clones and is missing some. Its table records approximately 190,000 clones. Material: PBMCs. The receptor set was obtained from a boy between 5 and 17 years old in good health and CMV-seronegative. Each CDR3 is given with its conserved first and last residue. A D gene is named only where the DNA matches it firmly.

TRBV7-2	-	TRBJ1-2	CASSLGSGFRAAGSDGYTF	TGTGCCAGCAGCTTAGGCTCTGGGTTCAGGGCAGCCGGGTCGGATGGCTACACCTTC
TRBV14	-	TRBJ1-2	CASSQGTLRDYAVSGYTF	TGTGCCAGCAGCCAAGGTACGTTGCGGGACTACGCCGTGTCCGGCTACACCTTC
TRBV6-5	TRBD1	TRBJ1-1	CASSWRRGRTEAFF	TGTGCCAGCAGTTGGCGCAGGGGGCGGACTGAAGCTTTCTTT
TRBV7-3	TRBD1	TRBJ2-1	CASSANPGTGLYNEQFF	TGTGCCAGCAGCGCGAACCCAGGGACAGGGCTATACAATGAGCAGTTCTTC
TRBV29-1	-	TRBJ1-1	CSVRGGDRRYTEAFF	TGCAGCGTTAGGGGGGGCGATCGAAGGTACACTGAAGCTTTCTTT
TRBV7-2	-	TRBJ1-4	CASSLGVGRATNEKLFF	TGTGCCAGCAGCTTAGGAGTGGGGAGGGCGACTAATGAAAAACTGTTTTTT
TRBV5-1	-	TRBJ2-7	CASSFLGLLDEQYF	TGCGCCAGCAGCTTTCTTGGACTGCTGGACGAGCAGTACTTC
TRBV7-3	-	TRBJ2-7	CASSPSEGGGWDEQYF	TGTGCCAGCAGCCCCAGCGAGGGGGGGGGCTGGGACGAGCAGTACTTC
TRBV5-4	TRBD1	TRBJ1-6	CASSSRTGSNSPLHF	TGTGCCAGCAGCTCACGGACAGGGAGTAATTCACCCCTCCACTTT
TRBV9	TRBD2	TRBJ2-4	CASSKNHLAGENIQYF	TGTGCCAGCAGCAAGAACCACCTAGCGGGGGAAAACATTCAGTACTTC
TRBV7-2	-	TRBJ2-7	CASSQDSAYEQYF	TGTGCCAGCAGCCAGGACAGTGCCTACGAGCAGTACTTC
TRBV15	-	TRBJ2-1	CATSRALYNEQFF	TGTGCCACCAGCAGAGCCCTATACAATGAGCAGTTCTTC
TRBV2	TRBD2	TRBJ2-7	CASRGRGGRHEQYF	TGTGCCAGCAGGGGGAGGGGAGGGAGACACGAGCAGTACTTC
TRBV7-9	-	TRBJ2-1	CASSSSEQFF	TGTGCCAGCAGCAGTAGTGAGCAGTTCTTC
TRBV6-4	-	TRBJ2-3	CASSGTGTDTQYF	TGTGCCAGCAGTGGGACAGGCACAGATACGCAGTATTTT
TRBV7-9	TRBD2	TRBJ2-1	CASSSKGLAVNNEQFF	TGTGCCAGCAGCTCAAAAGGTCTAGCGGTCAACAATGAGCAGTTCTTC
TRBV7-9	-	TRBJ1-2	CASSPRETF	TGTGCCAGCAGCCCACGGGAAACCTTC
TRBV4-1	-	TRBJ1-2	CASRDLRDYGYTF	TGCGCCAGTCGGGACTTGAGGGACTATGGCTACACCTTC
TRBV5-8	TRBD1	TRBJ2-1	CASSLFGTGVNEQFF	TGTGCCAGCAGCCTATTCGGGACAGGGGTCAATGAGCAGTTCTTC
TRBV4-3	TRBD1	TRBJ1-1	CASSQSGQGGFMNTEAFF	TGCGCCAGCAGCCAATCCGGTCAGGGGGGTTTTATGAACACTGAAGCTTTCTTT
TRBV7-7	TRBD2	TRBJ2-5	CASSPGGGETQYF	TGTGCTAGCAGCCCGGGGGGGGGAGAGACCCAGTACTTC
TRBV29-1	TRBD1	TRBJ2-3	CSVTGTDSTDTQYF	TGCAGCGTTACGGGGACAGACTCCACAGATACGCAGTATTTT
TRBV4-3	TRBD2	TRBJ2-1	CASSQQKLGGNEQFF	TGCGCCAGCAGCCAACAAAAACTGGGGGGGAATGAGCAGTTCTTC
TRBV10-3	TRBD1	TRBJ1-1	CAIKTGTENTEAFF	TGTGCCATCAAAACCGGGACAGAAAACACTGAAGCTTTCTTT